The 23 T cell receptor beta chains reported below all come from one sample, sequenced in a study of blood T cells in healthy people across ages. Together with a sample-barcoded 5' primer, a J-beta primer mix was included in a second PCR lasting about 7 to 11 cycles. Each CDR3 protein is one row after TCRdb ran MiXCR on the 5' RACE reads. Found here are more than 800,000 distinct CDR3 sequences, more than 25% of them singletons; the top ten hold roughly 17%. Material for sequencing was blood. The receptors here all came from an elderly woman in good health.

This clonotype was observed many times. The rearrangement links TRBV28 to TRBJ2-7; 8 bases align to TRBD1. The germline V gene encodes CDR1 MDHEN and CDR2 SYDVKM. This CDR3 spans 16 amino acids. Germline trimming cut 2 bases from V and 2 bases from J; bases unmatched to any gene: 8. The CDR3 nucleotides read TGTGCCAGCAGTTTACCCTGGACAGGGAAGGCCTACGAGCAGTACTTC. Protein product: CASSLPWTGKAYEQYF.

This clonotype occurred many times. The chain couples TRBV20-1 to TRBJ2-3; 8 nucleotides align to TRBD2. V dropped 6 bases and J dropped 5; count of bases not matched to a gene: 10. In germline, CDR1 is DFQATT, CDR2 SNEGSKA (reference sequence). This CDR3 spans 14 amino acids. The CDR3 DNA sequence: TGCAGTGCGGTATACGGACTAGCACTAGATACGCAGTATTTT. Amino acid sequence: CSAVYGLALDTQYF.

This clonotype was seen more than once but under ten times. V is TRBV21-1 and J is TRBJ1-1. TRBV21-1 corresponds to a pseudogene. The CDR3 length is 11 residues. The CDR3 sequence is CATGVVAEAFF. The DNA of the CDR3 is TGTGCCACAGGAGTGGTCGCTGAAGCTTTCTTT.

This clonotype was counted at least ten times. The chain couples TRBV7-2 to TRBJ2-5; possibly TRBD1 for D (6 bases). The germline V and J ends were trimmed by 1 base and 5 bases, with 11 bases remaining between them. Germline-derived CDR1 and CDR2 are SGHTA and FQGNSA. The CDR3 covers 14 residues. The CDR3 here is CASSLGGQGETQYF. CDR3 nucleotide sequence: TGTGCCAGCAGCTTAGGGGGCCAGGGGGAGACCCAGTACTTC.

This clonotype came up a few times. This chain uses TRBV14 with TRBJ2-1, with a weak D call TRBD1 (6 bases). The CDR3 covers 13 residues. The germline V and J ends were trimmed by 0 bases and 10 bases, with 10 bases remaining between them. Germline assignment: CDR1 SGHDN and CDR2 FVKESK. This CDR3 reads CASSQEARGEQFF. Here the CDR3 DNA reads TGTGCCAGCAGCCAAGAAGCCAGGGGCGAGCAGTTCTTC. The variable domain in full, completed from reference TRBV14 and TRBJ2-1, reads EAGVTQFPSHSVIEKGQTVTLRCDPISGHDNLYWYRRVMGKEIKFLLHFVKESKQDESGMPNNRFLAERTGGTYSTLKVQPAELEDSGVYFCASSQEARGEQFFGPGTRLTVL.

The gene calls are TRBV27 and TRBJ1-6, with 7 bases that match TRBD1. J gave up 7 bases and V 6 bases, and 12 bases lay outside the gene matches. The CDR3 has 16 residues. CDR1 is MNHEY, CDR2 SMNVEV, per germline (reference sequence). Here the CDR3 reads CASRRQGGIGNSPLHF. The CDR3 bases are TGTGCCAGCAGACGACAGGGAGGTATAGGGAATTCACCCCTCCACTTT.

The sample holds a few counts of this clonotype. The chain recombines TRBV20-1 with TRBJ2-3, with 8 bases that match TRBD1. With V trimmed by 3 bases and J by 4 bases, 9 bases remained unmatched. Germline V gives CDR1 DFQATT, CDR2 SNEGSKA (reference sequence). The length of the CDR3 is 15 residues. Written as DNA, the CDR3 is TGCAGTGCTAGTGCCGAGGACAGGGAAGCAGATACGCAGTATTTT. Protein product: CSASAEDREADTQYF.

Many counts were recorded for this clonotype. The rearrangement uses TRBV7-9 and TRBJ2-5, with a possible D match to TRBD2 (6 bases). This CDR3 has 14 amino acids. Germline V gene sequence: CDR1 SEHNR, CDR2 FQNEAQ (reference sequence). Trimming pared 8 bases from V and 2 bases from J, leaving 15 bases between. CDR3 residues: CASGPGTLQETQYF. Here the CDR3 DNA reads TGTGCCAGCGGACCGGGGACTTTACAAGAGACCCAGTACTTC.

This clonotype was observed many times. V usage is TRBV27 and J usage is TRBJ2-5, with TRBD1 as a possible D gene (5 bases). Germline CDR1 reads MNHEY; CDR2 reads SMNVEV (reference sequence). Deletions cut 8 bases from V and 5 bases from J, with 12 bases between. CDR3 length: 12 residues. Here the CDR3 DNA reads TGTGCCAGCCGAAGGGGTATGGAGACCCAGTACTTC. This encodes CASRRGMETQYF.

The sample holds a few counts of this clonotype. This rearrangement joins TRBV25-1 to TRBJ1-1, with unresolved D. CDR3 length equals 13 residues. V dropped 2 bases and J dropped 7 bases, with 11 bases sitting between them. Per the germline V gene, CDR1 is MGHDK and CDR2 is SYGVNS. The CDR3 DNA is TGTGCCAGCAGTGAAACGGGTGTTATTGAAGCTTTCTTT. Its translation: CASSETGVIEAFF.

On this clonotype itself: An end of the junction differs from the germline gene, which may be a read error. This rearrangement joins TRBV6-2 or TRBV6-3 to TRBJ1-2; 9 bases agree with TRBD1. Germline lookup yields CDR1 MNHEY and CDR2 SVGEGT. The CDR3 totals 14 residues. In DNA form, the CDR3 reads TGTGCCAGCAGTAAGGACAGGGGACGATATGGCTACGCCTTC. The encoded protein is CASSKDRGRYGYAF.

This clonotype was seen a few times. The rearrangement joins TRBV7-2 to TRBJ2-3, with 11 bases aligning to TRBD2. The CDR3 has 19 amino acids. CDR1 and CDR2 (germline): SGHTA, FQGNSA. V shed 5 bases, J shed 2 bases, and the junction held 15 bases outside the gene matches. CDR3 in amino acids: CASSPRGLAGGGLTDTQYF. The DNA for the CDR3 is TGTGCCAGCAGCCCCCGGGGGCTAGCGGGGGGCGGACTCACAGATACGCAGTATTTT.

The table lists this clonotype with many counts. The chain employs TRBV4-3 and TRBJ2-5; D is perhaps TRBD2 (6 bases). V dropped 0 bases and J dropped 9 bases, with 17 bases sitting between them. Germline CDR1 LGHNA, CDR2 YSLEER. This CDR3 is built from 15 residues. Here the CDR3 reads CASSQDLTAGKAQYF. CDR3 sequence (DNA): TGCGCCAGCAGCCAAGATCTTACAGCGGGCAAGGCCCAGTACTTC.

This clonotype was counted ten times or more. V is TRBV5-1 and J is TRBJ2-5; 9 bases are shared with TRBD1. CDR3 size: 18 residues. CDR1 and CDR2 (germline): SGHRS, YFSETQ. V shed 3 bases, J shed 1 base, and the junction held 13 bases outside the gene matches. The CDR3 loop reads CASSSTGGGWGFQETQYF. The DNA for the CDR3 is TGCGCCAGCAGCTCCACAGGGGGCGGATGGGGGTTCCAAGAGACCCAGTACTTC.

This clonotype occurred many times. The chain joins TRBV20-1 to TRBJ2-4; D may be TRBD2 (5 bases). Looked up from germline, CDR1 is DFQATT and CDR2 is SNEGSKA (reference sequence). The CDR3 contains 19 residues. The V end was cut by 0 bases, the J end by 3 bases, with 24 bases between. The CDR3 here is CSARDSGSSGGGVKNIQYF. The CDR3 DNA is TGCAGTGCTAGAGATTCGGGATCAAGCGGCGGAGGAGTCAAAAACATTCAGTACTTC.

This clonotype was counted at least ten times. The genes are TRBV7-2 and TRBJ2-7; the match to TRBD1 covers 8 bases. Germline V gives CDR1 SGHTA, CDR2 FQGNSA. V was pared by 6 bases and J by 3 bases, with 4 bases of the junction left unmatched. There are 13 residues in the CDR3. The CDR3 is CASSRTGSYEQYF. The DNA for the CDR3 is TGTGCCAGCAGTCGGACAGGGAGCTACGAGCAGTACTTC.

The CDR3 DNA follows: TGCAGTGCTCGGCGACAGAGCTCCTACGAGCAGTACTTC. Protein product: CSARRQSSYEQYF. This chain uses TRBV20-1 with TRBJ2-7, with D maybe TRBD1 (5 bases). Trimming removed 5 bases from V and 0 bases from J, with 11 bases in between. The CDR3 is 13 residues long. Germline lookup yields CDR1 DFQATT and CDR2 SNEGSKA (reference sequence).

In this sample, this clonotype turned up many times. The chain uses TRBV20-1 and TRBJ2-1; 7 bases match TRBD1. This CDR3 is built from 15 residues. The trim removed 4 bases at V and 7 bases at J, leaving 13 bases unmatched. Germline V gives CDR1 DFQATT, CDR2 SNEGSKA (reference sequence). The CDR3 here is CSATGQAARFNEQFF. CDR3 coding DNA: TGCAGTGCTACAGGACAGGCTGCTCGGTTTAATGAGCAGTTCTTC.

This clonotype was detected a few times. The genes are TRBV11-2 and TRBJ1-1, with D possibly matching TRBD1 (6 bases). CDR1 is SGHAT and CDR2 is FQNNGV in the germline V gene. The CDR3 contains 16 residues. The germline V and J ends were trimmed by 7 bases and 7 bases, with 25 bases remaining between them. The CDR3 loop is CASTVRVTGAGREAFF. The CDR3 coding sequence is TGTGCCAGCACCGTTCGGGTGACGGGGGCGGGGCGTGAAGCTTTCTTT.

As concerns this clonotype: One junction end does not reproduce the germline sequence, and a read error may be involved. The chain employs TRBV6-2 or TRBV6-3 and TRBJ2-5; TRBD1 matches at 9 bases. The CDR3 totals 17 residues. Germline values: CDR1 MNHEY, CDR2 SVGEGT. The CDR3 DNA reads TGTGCCGGCAGTTACGTGACCGGGACAGGGTCCGAAAAGACCCAGTACTTC. Encoded protein: CAGSYVTGTGSEKTQYF.

This clonotype was counted many times. The chain joins TRBV6-6 to TRBJ2-7, with D perhaps matching TRBD1 (7 bases). Germline lookup yields CDR1 MNHNY and CDR2 SVGAGI (reference sequence). This CDR3 contains 13 residues. Trimming removed 7 bases at V and 2 bases at J, with 12 bases between. The CDR3 is CASTRGETYEQYF. The DNA of the CDR3 is TGTGCCAGCACCAGGGGGGAAACCTACGAGCAGTACTTC.

Ten or more counts support this clonotype. The chain employs TRBV2 and TRBJ2-5; 10 nucleotides line up with TRBD1. This CDR3 contains 13 residues. The junction had 3 bases not matched to a gene; V was cut back by 6 bases and J by 5 bases. Germline V gene lookup returns CDR1 SNHLY and CDR2 FYNNEI. The CDR3 coding sequence is TGTGCCAGCAGGGTGGACAGGGGGGAGACCCAGTACTTC. Translated, it gives CASRVDRGETQYF.

As concerns this clonotype: Since a much larger clone is just one base distant, this may be a read error. The J gene is TRBJ2-1, the V gene TRBV11-2, with TRBD2 identical over 15 bases. CDR3 length: 17 amino acids. Germline CDR1 is SGHAT and CDR2 is FQNNGV. The CDR3 nucleotides are TGTACCAGCAGCCAGATCCGGACTAGCGGGGGGGACAATGAGCAGTTCTTC. It codes for CTSSQIRTSGGDNEQFF.